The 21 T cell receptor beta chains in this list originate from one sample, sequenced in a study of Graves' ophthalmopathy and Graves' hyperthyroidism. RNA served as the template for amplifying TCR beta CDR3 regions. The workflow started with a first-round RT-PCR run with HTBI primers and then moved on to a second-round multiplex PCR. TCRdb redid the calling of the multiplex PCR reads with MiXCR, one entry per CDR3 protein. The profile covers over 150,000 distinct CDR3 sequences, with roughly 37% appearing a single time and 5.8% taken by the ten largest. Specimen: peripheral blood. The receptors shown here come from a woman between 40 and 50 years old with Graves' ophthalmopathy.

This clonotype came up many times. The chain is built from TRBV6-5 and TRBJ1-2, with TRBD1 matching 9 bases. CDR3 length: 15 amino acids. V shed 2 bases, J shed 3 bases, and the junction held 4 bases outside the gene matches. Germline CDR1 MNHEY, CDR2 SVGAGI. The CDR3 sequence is CASSYLQGADYGYTF. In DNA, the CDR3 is TGTGCCAGCAGTTACCTACAGGGGGCGGACTATGGCTACACCTTC.

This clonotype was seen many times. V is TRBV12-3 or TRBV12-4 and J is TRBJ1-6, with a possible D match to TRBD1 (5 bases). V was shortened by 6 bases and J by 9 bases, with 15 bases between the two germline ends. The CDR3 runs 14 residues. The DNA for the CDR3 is TGTGCCAGCAGCAAGGGACCGATTCTTTCACCCCTCCACTTT. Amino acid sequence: CASSKGPILSPLHF.

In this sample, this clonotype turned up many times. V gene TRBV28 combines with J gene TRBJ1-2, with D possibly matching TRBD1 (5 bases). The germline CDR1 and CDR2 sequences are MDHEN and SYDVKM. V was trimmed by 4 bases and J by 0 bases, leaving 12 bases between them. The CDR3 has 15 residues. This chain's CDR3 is CASSWGVLANYGYTF. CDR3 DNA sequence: TGTGCCAGCAGTTGGGGGGTGTTGGCTAACTATGGCTACACCTTC.

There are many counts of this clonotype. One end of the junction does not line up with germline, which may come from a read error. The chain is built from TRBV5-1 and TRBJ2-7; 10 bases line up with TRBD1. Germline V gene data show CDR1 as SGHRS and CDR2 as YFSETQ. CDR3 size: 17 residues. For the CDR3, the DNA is TGCGCCAGCAGCTTGGGCCTGACAGGGGGCAAGTCCTACGAGCAGTGCTTC. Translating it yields CASSLGLTGGKSYEQCF.

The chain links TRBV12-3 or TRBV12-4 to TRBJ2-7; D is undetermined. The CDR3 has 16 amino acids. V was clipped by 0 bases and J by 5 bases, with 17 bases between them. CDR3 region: CASSLADGDPLDEQYF. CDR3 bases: TGTGCCAGCAGTTTAGCAGACGGAGACCCATTGGACGAGCAGTACTTC.

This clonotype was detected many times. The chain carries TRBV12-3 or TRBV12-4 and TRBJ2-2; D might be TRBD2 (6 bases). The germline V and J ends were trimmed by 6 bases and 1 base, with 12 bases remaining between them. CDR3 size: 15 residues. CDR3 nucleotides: TGTGCCAGCAGGGAGGGGAGTCGGAACACCGGGGAGCTGTTTTTT. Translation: CASREGSRNTGELFF.

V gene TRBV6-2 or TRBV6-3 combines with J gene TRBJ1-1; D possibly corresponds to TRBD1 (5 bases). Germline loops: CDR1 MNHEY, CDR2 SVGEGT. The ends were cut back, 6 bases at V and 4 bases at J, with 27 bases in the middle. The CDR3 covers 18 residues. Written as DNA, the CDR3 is TGTGCCAGCAGCCAAGGACCGGGACGATACACTACTGGCACTGAAGCTTTCTTT. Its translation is CASSQGPGRYTTGTEAFF.

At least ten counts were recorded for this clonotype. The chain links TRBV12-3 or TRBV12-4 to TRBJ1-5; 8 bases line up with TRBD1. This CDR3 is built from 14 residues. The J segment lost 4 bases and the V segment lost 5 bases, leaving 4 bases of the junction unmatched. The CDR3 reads CASSPNRGNQPQHF. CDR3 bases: TGTGCCAGCAGTCCGAACAGGGGGAATCAGCCCCAGCATTTT.

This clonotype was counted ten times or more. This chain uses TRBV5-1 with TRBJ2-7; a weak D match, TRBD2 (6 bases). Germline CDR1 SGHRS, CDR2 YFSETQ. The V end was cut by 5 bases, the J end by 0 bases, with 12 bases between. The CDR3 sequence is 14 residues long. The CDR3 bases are TGCGCCAGCAGTCGGGACTCTAGCTCCTACGAGCAGTACTTC. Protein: CASSRDSSSYEQYF.

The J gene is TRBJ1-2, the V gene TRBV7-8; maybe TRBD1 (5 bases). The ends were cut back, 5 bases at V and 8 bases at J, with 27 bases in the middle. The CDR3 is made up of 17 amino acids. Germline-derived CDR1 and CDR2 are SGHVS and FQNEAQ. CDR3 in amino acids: CASSATGGGSRSGGYTF. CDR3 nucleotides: TGTGCCAGCAGCGCTACGGGTGGGGGAAGTAGGTCAGGAGGCTACACCTTC.

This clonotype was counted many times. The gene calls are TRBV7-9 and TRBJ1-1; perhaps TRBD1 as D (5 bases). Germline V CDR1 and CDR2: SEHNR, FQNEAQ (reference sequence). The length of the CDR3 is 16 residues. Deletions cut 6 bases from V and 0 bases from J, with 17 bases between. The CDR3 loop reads CASREMGGGLNTEAFF. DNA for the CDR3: TGTGCCAGCAGGGAAATGGGGGGAGGGCTGAACACTGAAGCTTTCTTT.

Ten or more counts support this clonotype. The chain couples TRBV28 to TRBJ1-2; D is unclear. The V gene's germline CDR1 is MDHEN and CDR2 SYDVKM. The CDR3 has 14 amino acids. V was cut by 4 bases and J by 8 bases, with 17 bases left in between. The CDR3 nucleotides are TGTGCCAGCAGTTCCCCCGCCCCCCAGGAAGGCTACACCTTC. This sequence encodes CASSSPAPQEGYTF.

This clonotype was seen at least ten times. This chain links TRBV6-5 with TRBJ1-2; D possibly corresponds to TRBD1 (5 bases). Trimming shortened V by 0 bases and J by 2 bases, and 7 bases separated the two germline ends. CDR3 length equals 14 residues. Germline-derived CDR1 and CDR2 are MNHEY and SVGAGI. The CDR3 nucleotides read TGTGCCAGCAGTTACTCTGGGGGGAACTATGGCTACACCTTC. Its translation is CASSYSGGNYGYTF.

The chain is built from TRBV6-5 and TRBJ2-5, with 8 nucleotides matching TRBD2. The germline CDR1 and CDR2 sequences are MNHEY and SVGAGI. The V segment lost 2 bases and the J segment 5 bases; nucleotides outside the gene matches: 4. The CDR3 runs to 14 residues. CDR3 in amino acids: CASSYRGGLETQYF. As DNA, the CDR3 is TGTGCCAGCAGTTACCGGGGGGGTTTGGAGACCCAGTACTTC.

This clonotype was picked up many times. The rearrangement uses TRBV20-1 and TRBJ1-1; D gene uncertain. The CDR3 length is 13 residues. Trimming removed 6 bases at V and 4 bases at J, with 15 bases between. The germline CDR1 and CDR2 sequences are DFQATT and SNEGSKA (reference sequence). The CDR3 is CSAANEVGTEAFF. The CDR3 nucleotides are TGCAGTGCGGCAAACGAGGTGGGCACTGAAGCTTTCTTT.

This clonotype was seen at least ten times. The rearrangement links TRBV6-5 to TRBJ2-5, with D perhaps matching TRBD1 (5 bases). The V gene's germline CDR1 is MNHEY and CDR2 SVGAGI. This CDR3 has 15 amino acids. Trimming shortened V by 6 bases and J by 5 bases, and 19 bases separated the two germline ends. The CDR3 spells CASSLDQGIVETQYF. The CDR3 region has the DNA TGTGCCAGCAGCCTCGACCAGGGAATCGTGGAGACCCAGTACTTC.

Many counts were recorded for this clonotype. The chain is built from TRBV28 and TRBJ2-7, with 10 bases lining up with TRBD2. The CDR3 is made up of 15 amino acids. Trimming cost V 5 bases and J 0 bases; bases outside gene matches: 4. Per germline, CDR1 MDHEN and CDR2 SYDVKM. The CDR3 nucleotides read TGTGCCAGCAGTGAAGGACTAGCGGCCTCCTACGAGCAGTACTTC. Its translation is CASSEGLAASYEQYF.

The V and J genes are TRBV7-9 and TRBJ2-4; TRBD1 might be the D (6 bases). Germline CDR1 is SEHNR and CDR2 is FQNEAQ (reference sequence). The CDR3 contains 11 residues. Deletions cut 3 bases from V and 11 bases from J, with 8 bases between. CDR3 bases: TGTGCCAGCAGCTTTGGACAGCTTCAGTACTTC. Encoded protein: CASSFGQLQYF.

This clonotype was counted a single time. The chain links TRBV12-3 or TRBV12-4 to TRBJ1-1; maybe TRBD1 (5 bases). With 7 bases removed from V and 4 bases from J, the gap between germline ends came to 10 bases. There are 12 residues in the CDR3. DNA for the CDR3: TGTGCCAGCACCCATGGGGGCACTGAAGCTTTCTTT. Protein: CASTHGGTEAFF.

The DNA of the CDR3 is TGCGCCAGCAGCGACGGGACAGGGGGTTGGTACGAGCAGTACTTC. It specifies CASSDGTGGWYEQYF. The rearrangement links TRBV10-1 to TRBJ2-7; 11 positions match TRBD1. Germline V CDR1 and CDR2: WNHNN, SYGVQD (reference sequence). The trim removed 6 bases at V and 4 bases at J, leaving 8 bases unmatched. This CDR3 has 15 amino acids.

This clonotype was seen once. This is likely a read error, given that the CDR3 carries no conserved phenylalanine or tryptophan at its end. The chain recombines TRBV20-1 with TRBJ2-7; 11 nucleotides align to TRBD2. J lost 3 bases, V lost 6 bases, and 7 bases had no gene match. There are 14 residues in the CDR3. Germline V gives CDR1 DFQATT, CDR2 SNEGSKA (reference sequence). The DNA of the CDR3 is TGCAGTGCCAGCCCCACTAGCGGGAGCTACGAGCAGTACCTC. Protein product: CSASPTSGSYEQYL.